A selection of T cell receptor beta chains follows, all from one sample in a study of shared clonotypes between healthy human individuals. Assay: immunoSEQ multiplex PCR; the TCRdb copy retains only in-frame clones and omits some. The repertoire holds roughly 1,500,000 clones, with 98% as singletons. The sample consisted of naive CD4+ T cells sorted from blood. Receptor source: a man younger than 40 in good health. Both conserved end residues are part of each CDR3. The D gene is left open where the match is weak.

TRBV29-1	TRBJ2-7	.	CSAEVWAYTSYEQYF	TGCAGCGCCGAAGTATGGGCATACACCTCCTACGAGCAGTACTTC
TRBV14	TRBJ2-1	.	CASSQIDSSYNEQFF	TGTGCCAGCAGCCAGATTGATAGCTCCTACAATGAGCAGTTCTTC
TRBV7-9	TRBJ1-2	.	CASTKGGDGRTNYGYTF	TGTGCCAGCACCAAAGGGGGGGACGGCAGAACTAACTATGGCTACACCTTC
TRBV9	TRBJ2-3	TRBD2	CASSPDPGTSPSQYF	TGTGCCAGCAGCCCCGATCCCGGGACTAGCCCCTCGCAGTATTTT
TRBV11-2	TRBJ2-7	.	CASSFLPGLRLSEQYF	TGTGCCAGCAGCTTCCTCCCAGGACTTCGCTTGAGCGAGCAGTACTTC
TRBV6-5	TRBJ1-2	.	CASRVGGYGYTF	TGTGCCAGCAGAGTCGGGGGCTATGGCTACACCTTC
TRBV5-1	TRBJ2-7	.	CASSLATGLGYEQYF	TGCGCCAGCAGCTTAGCCACGGGGTTGGGCTACGAGCAGTACTTC
TRBV5-4	TRBJ2-7	.	CASTSGDEQYF	TGTGCCAGCACCTCGGGGGACGAGCAGTACTTC
TRBV5-6	TRBJ2-5	TRBD2	CASSVGLAGGRETQYF	TGTGCCAGCAGCGTCGGACTAGCGGGAGGGCGGGAGACCCAGTACTTC
TRBV2	TRBJ2-1	TRBD2	CASSWTRIDSEQFF	TGTGCCAGCAGTTGGACTAGAATTGACAGTGAGCAGTTCTTC
TRBV11-3	TRBJ2-1	TRBD2	CASSLDKGLAGYNEQFF	TGTGCCAGCAGCTTAGATAAGGGACTAGCGGGATACAATGAGCAGTTCTTC
TRBV7-9	TRBJ2-7	TRBD1	CASSATGGASYEQYF	TGTGCCAGCAGCGCAACAGGGGGTGCGTCCTACGAGCAGTACTTC
TRBV5-5	TRBJ2-5	TRBD2	CASNRPGGGDIETQYF	TGTGCCAGCAACCGCCCCGGGGGAGGGGATATAGAGACCCAGTACTTC
TRBV11-2	TRBJ2-1	.	CASSTRPWDSYNEQFF	TGTGCCAGCAGCACCCGCCCCTGGGACTCGTACAATGAGCAGTTCTTC
TRBV5-4	TRBJ2-7	.	CASSLPGSNYEQYF	TGTGCCAGCAGCTTGCCGGGCTCTAACTACGAGCAGTACTTC
TRBV30	TRBJ1-3	.	CAWSVLRSGAAGNTIYF	TGTGCCTGGAGTGTATTGAGGTCGGGAGCTGCTGGAAACACCATATATTTT
TRBV2	TRBJ2-7	.	CASSATASYEQYF	TGTGCCAGCAGTGCGACAGCCTCCTACGAGCAGTACTTC
TRBV5-1	TRBJ2-2	.	CASSLAANTGELFF	TGCGCCAGCAGCTTAGCGGCGAACACCGGGGAGCTGTTTTTT
TRBV4-3	TRBJ2-7	.	CASSREIPYEQYF	TGCGCCAGCAGCCGAGAGATACCCTACGAGCAGTACTTC
TRBV5-1	TRBJ2-1	.	CASSLAEEQFF	TGCGCCAGCAGCTTGGCCGAGGAGCAGTTCTTC
TRBV6-5	TRBJ1-1	.	CASSYGGLGWGSEAFF	TGTGCCAGCAGTTACGGAGGTCTGGGTTGGGGCTCTGAAGCTTTCTTT
TRBV9	TRBJ1-1	.	CASSVATGKHTEAFF	TGTGCCAGCAGCGTAGCAACAGGGAAGCACACTGAAGCTTTCTTT
TRBV30	TRBJ2-5	.	CAWSVLLETQYF	TGTGCCTGGAGTGTTCTACTAGAGACCCAGTACTTC
TRBV13	TRBJ2-7	.	CASSRDISYEQYF	TGTGCCAGCAGTAGGGATATCTCCTACGAGCAGTACTTC
TRBV28	TRBJ1-4	.	CASRRGGAGEEKLFF	TGTGCCAGCAGAAGAGGCGGGGCCGGGGAAGAAAAACTGTTTTTT
TRBV10-3	TRBJ1-2	.	CAISGGDVGGYTF	TGTGCCATCAGTGGGGGGGACGTCGGTGGCTACACCTTC